Presented here are 9 T cell receptor beta chains from one specimen sequenced in a study of blood T cell repertoires in COVID-19. Sequenced by immunoSEQ multiplex PCR; TCRdb stores in-frame clones only, minus some. The table lists about 98,000 clones, over 75% of them singletons. The sample comprised peripheral blood. These receptors were taken from a woman over 75 with acute or convalescent COVID-19.

This chain joins TRBV19 and TRBJ1-1; no firm D call. Per the germline V gene, CDR1 is LNHDA and CDR2 is SQIVND (reference sequence). The ends were cut back, 2 bases at V and 0 bases at J, with 10 bases in the middle. The CDR3 consists of 15 residues. The CDR3 bases are TGTGCCAGTAGTATACGCACTTCGATGAACACTGAAGCTTTCTTT. It yields the protein CASSIRTSMNTEAFF.

Only a few counts were recorded for this clone. The rearrangement joins TRBV28 to TRBJ1-5, with 9 bases lining up with TRBD1. CDR3 size: 15 residues. J lost 6 bases, V lost 6 bases, and 9 bases had no gene match. The germline gives CDR1 MDHEN, CDR2 SYDVKM. DNA for the CDR3: TGTGCCAGCAGAAGGACAGGGGTTACGGGTCAGCCCCAGCATTTT. It is translated as CASRRTGVTGQPQHF.

The chain has TRBV7-2 and TRBJ2-1; 9 bases align to TRBD2. The CDR3 length is 19 residues. J was trimmed by 5 bases and V by 0 bases; bases with no gene match: 14. Germline V lookup: CDR1 SGHTA, CDR2 FQGNSA. The CDR3 protein is CASSLASGGTPGIHNEQFF. CDR3 bases: TGTGCCAGCAGCTTAGCCAGCGGGGGGACCCCTGGGATTCACAATGAGCAGTTCTTC. The whole variable domain, remainder taken from reference TRBV7-2 and TRBJ2-1, is GAGVSQSPSNKVTEKGKDVELRCDPISGHTALYWYRQSLGQGLEFLIYFQGNSAPDKSGLPSDRFSAERTGGSVSTLTIQRTQQEDSAVYLCASSLASGGTPGIHNEQFFGPGTRLTVL.

V is TRBV28 and J is TRBJ2-7, with a weak D call TRBD1 (5 bases). V was shortened by 7 bases and J by 6 bases, with 16 bases between the two germline ends. Per germline, CDR1 MDHEN and CDR2 SYDVKM. CDR3 length equals 13 residues. In DNA form, the CDR3 reads TGTGCCAGCAAGCTCAACCAGGGTGGCGAGCAGTACGTC. Translation: CASKLNQGGEQYV.

This chain uses TRBV7-8 with TRBJ1-2; D possibly corresponds to TRBD1 (5 bases). Trimming stripped 5 bases from V and 0 bases from J, with 10 bases between. CDR1 is SGHVS, CDR2 FQNEAQ, per germline. The CDR3 totals 14 residues. In nucleotides, the CDR3 is TGTGCCAGCAGCCCTGGGGCTCCTAACTATGGCTACACCTTC. As protein: CASSPGAPNYGYTF.

By sample share, this clone is large (0.1 to 1%). The chain is built from TRBV5-6 and TRBJ2-1; 7 positions match TRBD1. The germline V gene encodes CDR1 SGHDT and CDR2 YYEEEE. This CDR3 spans 15 amino acids. The J segment lost 4 bases and the V segment lost 5 bases, leaving 9 bases of the junction unmatched. In DNA, the CDR3 is TGTGCCAGCAGTTCGTCGGGACAGAAGTACAATGAGCAGTTCTTC. Its translation: CASSSSGQKYNEQFF.

J is TRBJ1-2 and V is TRBV19; 7 bases are shared with TRBD1. The CDR3 covers 12 residues. Trimming at V came to 9 bases and at J to 7 bases, leaving 8 bases not matched to a gene. Per the germline V gene, CDR1 is LNHDA and CDR2 is SQIVND (reference sequence). In DNA form, the CDR3 reads TGTGCCAGCCAGTACCAGGGGGGTGGCTACACCTTC. Amino acid sequence: CASQYQGGGYTF.

The rearrangement joins TRBV28 to TRBJ2-5, with 13 bases matching TRBD2. The J segment lost 5 bases and the V segment lost 4 bases, leaving 10 bases of the junction unmatched. This CDR3 contains 17 residues. Germline CDR1 reads MDHEN; CDR2 reads SYDVKM. The CDR3 DNA reads as TGTGCCAGCAGTTCCCGTACTAGCGGGGGGGTAGGGGAGACCCAGTACTTC. Encoded protein: CASSSRTSGGVGETQYF.

This chain links TRBV11-2 with TRBJ1-2; D gene unclear. Germline values: CDR1 SGHAT, CDR2 FQNNGV. Between the trimmed V and J ends, which lost 6 bases and 2 bases, there was a span of 10 bases. This CDR3 spans 13 amino acids. CDR3 DNA: TGTGCCAGCAGTCCTCTATCAAACTATGGCTACACCTTC. It codes for CASSPLSNYGYTF. Together with reference TRBV11-2 and TRBJ1-2, the CDR3 gives the full variable domain: EAGVAQSPRYKIIEKRQSVAFWCNPISGHATLYWYQQILGQGPKLLIQFQNNGVVDDSQLPKDRFSAERLKGVDSTLKIQPAKLEDSAVYLCASSPLSNYGYTFGSGTRLTVV.